This T cell receptor beta chain was sequenced for a study of T cells in pancreatic ductal adenocarcinoma. CDR1 is SGHDT, CDR2 YYEEEE, per germline. The V and J ends lost 4 bases and 0 bases respectively, with 17 bases between them. This CDR3 is built from 16 residues. Selected pancreatic ductal adenocarcinoma patients had undergone surgery without neoadjuvant therapy. TCRdb's table, derived via immunoSEQ multiplex PCR, lists solely in-frame clones and lacks some. The sample consists of roughly 10,000 clones, about 61% of them appearing once. Sequencing was carried out using pancreatic tumor tissue. The clonotype comes from a human donor with pancreatic ductal adenocarcinoma. V and J are TRBV5-6 and TRBJ2-7; the D call may be TRBD1 or TRBD2 (6 bases each). The CDR3: CASSPPGGVRSYEQYF. The CDR3 DNA is TGTGCCAGCAGCCCCCCCGGGGGCGTTCGCTCCTACGAGCAGTACTTC.